This T cell receptor (beta chain) was documented in a study of cytomegalovirus exposure and HLA in healthy donors. PCR primers comprised 60 Vbeta and 13 Jbeta primers. Method: immunoSEQ multiplex PCR; TCRdb's copy keeps in-frame clones and lacks some. Of 130,000 or so clones in the sample, around four fifths are singletons; the top ten hold about 8.6%. Study findings and constraints: A previous analysis found most TCR beta V segments productive roughly 90% or roughly 30% of the time. Reports indicate that TCR beta sequences accurately predicted the HLA-A and HLA-B alleles of most subjects. Analysis performed later found roughly 18,000 TCR beta sequences associated with HLA alleles at 0.05 false discovery rate. Most sequenced TCRs were rare (though some public TCRs occurred in many donors).

In regard to this clone: Antigen unknown.

The junction had 7 bases not matched to a gene; V was cut back by 6 bases and J by 1 base. This CDR3 contains 14 residues. The V gene's germline CDR1 is SQVTM and CDR2 ANQGSEA. The rearrangement links TRBV29-1 to TRBJ2-3, with TRBD2 matching 7 bases. The sample taken for sequencing was PBMCs. The TCR comes from a woman aged 45 to 65 in good health and CMV-seropositive. The CDR3 region has the DNA TGCAGCGTCTTGACTAGCTTGGGCACAGATACGCAGTATTTT. It translates to CSVLTSLGTDTQYF.